A single TCR beta chain is shown here with its context. Its antigen remains unidentified. Base qualities are not recorded, but no much larger clone differs from it by a single base. This sample was included in a study of blood T cell repertoires in COVID-19 (dated by TCRdb to 2020 to 2021). As for the study more broadly: Collaborator samples came from the United States, Italy and Spain and covered acute and convalescent phases of COVID-19. Deeply sampled blood TCRbeta repertoires from subjects exposed to, actively infected with, or recovered from COVID-19 were included in the dataset. A freely available public database, intended as a resource for researchers studying the immune response to SARS-CoV-2, is where the repertoires were released. Samples came from the ongoing ImmuneRACE study (first 160 participants) plus 1,254 subjects from 6 global collaborators. A de-identified subject ID, COVID-19 status, age in years and sex were almost always included in the sample metadata. Where HLA class I and class II types were available, the types were taken from metadata supplied by the sample provider, not from assay-based typing. The prospective study material was composed of cDNA or gDNA derived from T cells, B-cell-depleted T cells, or PBMCs. What the research found in general, with its limitations: Clinical and demographic metadata were provided uncurated, with the amount varying by source and participant.

The immunoSEQ Assay, a bias-controlled multiplex PCR, was used to amplify TCRbeta CDR3 regions from genomic DNA. Processing in the source paper ran as follows. Within the assay, amplification of reference gene primers was used to estimate how many nucleated cells each sample contained. Sequence reads were collapsed and filtered to measure the absolute abundance of every unique TCRbeta CDR3 rearrangement. For each sample, productive Simpson clonality was calculated as the square root of Simpson's diversity index across productive rearrangements. TCRdb retrieved this table from immuneACCESS and kept in-frame rearrangements only. Not all clones are present; in checked studies, unresolved V genes account for under half, and no reason is known for the remainder. For V, J and clone size, that table is used; D and trimming come from the DNA. The sample records about 37,000 clones, 80% of which are singletons. 13% to 15% of the sample goes to the ten largest clones.

Each collaborating institution followed its own protocols to collect whole blood in K2EDTA tubes. For TCRbeta analysis, collaborators shipped samples as frozen whole blood, isolated PBMCs, or DNA extracted from either of those sample types. The TCR comes from a woman aged 70 to 79 with acute or convalescent COVID-19. The sequencing sample was made of peripheral blood.

The CDR3 reads as follows: CASSEKEGVGRANEQFF. The DNA is as follows: TGTGCCAGCAGTGAAAAGGAGGGGGTCGGGAGGGCCAATGAGCAGTTCTTC. The chain employs TRBV2 and TRBJ2-1; 8 nucleotides in the junction match TRBD2. Germline trimming amounts to 2 bases on V and 6 bases on J, with 12 as the count of junction bases outside the gene matches. The CDR3 sequence holds 17 residues, the cysteine and phenylalanine included. The DNA shown is the 51-base CDR3, in frame from base 1. The germline V gene sets CDR1 to SNHLY and CDR2 to FYNNEI.